This entry lists 32 T cell receptor beta chains sequenced from one sample in a study of cytomegalovirus exposure and HLA in healthy donors. PCR was performed using 60 Vbeta and 13 Jbeta primers. Profiling relied on immunoSEQ multiplex PCR, and the TCRdb table lists in-frame clones only, not all of them. The data hold about 150,000 clones, with 70% to 90% observed a single time. The sample was PBMCs. These receptors were taken from a middle-aged woman in good health and CMV-seropositive.

This chain uses TRBV4-1 with TRBJ2-1; no reliable D call. The CDR3 loop spans 14 amino acids. Germline CDR1 reads MGHRA; CDR2 reads YSYEKL. V lost 5 bases and J lost 2, with 10 bases in between. The CDR3 region has the DNA TGCGCCAGCAGCTTCCTAAAAGCCTACAATGAGCAGTTCTTC. Translated, it gives CASSFLKAYNEQFF.

CDR3 region: CSVLNRASGRHQPSEQYF. The CDR3 nucleotides are TGCAGCGTTTTGAATCGGGCTAGCGGGAGACACCAGCCGTCCGAGCAGTACTTC. The V and J genes are TRBV29-1 and TRBJ2-7, with 10 bases matching TRBD2. CDR3 length: 18 amino acids. Trimming cost V 5 bases and J 6 bases; bases outside gene matches: 22. The V gene's germline CDR1 is SQVTM and CDR2 ANQGSEA.

The V call is TRBV7-3, the J call TRBJ2-2, with 9 bases that match TRBD1. Looked up from germline, CDR1 is SGHTA and CDR2 is FQGTGA. The CDR3 loop spans 16 amino acids. The trim removed 0 bases at V and 6 bases at J, leaving 5 bases unmatched. In DNA, the CDR3 is TGTGCCAGCAGCTTAACTACCGGGACAGGGTCCGGGGAGCTGTTTTTT. It encodes CASSLTTGTGSGELFF.

V and J are TRBV25-1 and TRBJ1-3; TRBD1 matches at 7 bases. Per the germline V gene, CDR1 is MGHDK and CDR2 is SYGVNS. Trimming at V came to 3 bases and at J to 0 bases, leaving 8 bases not matched to a gene. The CDR3 loop spans 17 amino acids. CDR3 nucleotides: TGTGCCAGCAGTGATTCGGGGACAGCCAACTCTGGAAACACCATATATTTT. This codes for CASSDSGTANSGNTIYF. The complete variable domain, with remaining parts taken from reference TRBV25-1 and TRBJ1-3, reads EADIYQTPRYLVIGTGKKITLECSQTMGHDKMYWYQQDPGMELHLIHYSYGVNSTEKGDLSSESTVSRIRTEHFPLTLESARPSHTSQYLCASSDSGTANSGNTIYFGEGSWLTVV.

This clone came up a few times. CDR3 residues: CASSIDARTGQGTGNTIYF. The CDR3 nucleotides are TGTGCCAGTAGTATAGATGCCCGGACAGGACAGGGGACTGGAAACACCATATATTTT. This rearrangement joins TRBV19 to TRBJ1-3, with 9 bases that match TRBD1. Looked up from germline, CDR1 is LNHDA and CDR2 is SQIVND (reference sequence). The junction had 11 bases not matched to a gene; V was cut back by 0 bases and J by 2 bases. The CDR3 runs 19 residues.

This chain links TRBV5-1 with TRBJ2-1, with 11 bases that match TRBD2. Germline V CDR1 and CDR2: SGHRS, YFSETQ. V dropped 4 bases and J dropped 12; count of bases not matched to a gene: 9. CDR3 length: 14 amino acids. CDR3 DNA: TGCGCCAGCAGCCCCTTAGCGGGAGGGCCAAGGCAGTTCTTC. Amino acids: CASSPLAGGPRQFF.

J is TRBJ2-1 and V is TRBV2, with unresolved D. Germline V gene sequence: CDR1 SNHLY, CDR2 FYNNEI. V lost 2 bases and J lost 4, with 15 bases in between. The CDR3 length is 16 residues. The CDR3 DNA reads TGTGCCAGCAGTGAATCGGTGAGGCTTCAATACAATGAGCAGTTCTTC. It yields the protein CASSESVRLQYNEQFF.

The CDR3 sequence is CASSLDVASNYGYTF. The CDR3 nucleotides are TGCGCCAGCAGCTTGGATGTAGCGTCTAACTATGGCTACACCTTC. V and J are TRBV5-1 and TRBJ1-2; D gene uncertain. Germline loops: CDR1 SGHRS, CDR2 YFSETQ. The CDR3 runs to 15 residues. V dropped 0 bases and J dropped 0 bases, with 9 bases sitting between them.

The chain recombines TRBV7-3 with TRBJ2-3; 11 bases fit TRBD2. The V gene's germline CDR1 is SGHTA and CDR2 FQGTGA. The CDR3 loop spans 16 amino acids. The trim removed 5 bases at V and 6 bases at J, leaving 10 bases unmatched. CDR3 nucleotide sequence: TGTGCCAGCAGCCGAGCGGGGGCTAGCGGGGGGGATACGCAGTATTTT. It translates to CASSRAGASGGDTQYF.

About this clone: Other DNA sequences in the same sample also yield this CDR3. The chain combines TRBV29-1 with TRBJ2-3, with D hard to call. The germline V and J ends were trimmed by 6 bases and 1 base, with 14 bases remaining between them. The CDR3 covers 14 residues. Germline CDR1 reads SQVTM; CDR2 reads ANQGSEA. CDR3 sequence: CSVLKVEGTDTQYF. The CDR3 coding sequence is TGCAGCGTGTTAAAAGTCGAGGGCACAGATACGCAGTATTTT.

This chain connects TRBV2 to TRBJ1-2, with D hard to call. CDR3 length equals 15 residues. The V and J ends lost 2 bases and 8 bases respectively, with 18 bases between them. Germline CDR1 reads SNHLY; CDR2 reads FYNNEI. CDR3 residues: CASSERAGSGRGYTF. DNA for the CDR3: TGTGCCAGCAGTGAAAGGGCAGGCAGCGGGCGCGGCTACACCTTC.

V gene TRBV10-3 combines with J gene TRBJ2-2, with D hard to call. The germline V gene has CDR1 ENHRY and CDR2 SYGVKD. V lost 7 bases to trimming and J lost 1 base, with 10 bases between them. The CDR3 consists of 14 residues. CDR3 sequence reads: CAITRDMNTGELFF. CDR3 sequence (DNA): TGTGCCATCACCCGAGACATGAACACCGGGGAGCTGTTTTTT.

The chain links TRBV4-3 to TRBJ2-5, with 7 bases lining up with TRBD1. Unmatched junction bases numbered 14, after V lost 1 base and J lost 6 bases. The CDR3 length is 17 residues. The germline gives CDR1 LGHNA, CDR2 YSLEER. CDR3 sequence (DNA): TGCGCCAGCAGCCAAGGAGTCTCCGGACAGGTGAGGAAGACCCAGTACTTC. This gives the protein CASSQGVSGQVRKTQYF.

The chain combines TRBV6-5 with TRBJ1-1; no reliable D call. Deletions cut 2 bases from V and 6 bases from J, with 16 bases between. Germline values: CDR1 MNHEY, CDR2 SVGAGI. The CDR3 is made up of 15 amino acids. The DNA for the CDR3 is TGTGCCAGCAGTTACCGGAGCAATGGAGGTGCTGAAGCTTTCTTT. It is translated as CASSYRSNGGAEAFF.

In DNA form, the CDR3 reads TGTGCCAGCAGCTTGAAGACACACTCTGGAAACACCATATATTTT. Translated: CASSLKTHSGNTIYF. The chain uses TRBV5-6 and TRBJ1-3; the D is unclear. The CDR3 has 15 amino acids. Germline-derived CDR1 and CDR2 are SGHDT and YYEEEE. The V gene lost 1 base and the J gene lost 0 bases, with 8 bases spanning the gap.

The J gene is TRBJ2-5, the V gene TRBV2; D not resolved. Germline V gives CDR1 SNHLY, CDR2 FYNNEI. V was trimmed by 6 bases and J by 4 bases, leaving 9 bases between them. The CDR3 runs to 12 residues. The CDR3 nucleotides read TGTGCCAGCAGAGACCTAGGAGAGACCCAGTACTTC. This gives the protein CASRDLGETQYF.

This clone showed up just once. At the DNA level, this CDR3 is encoded by other sequences in the same sample as well. The chain is built from TRBV18 and TRBJ2-7, with 11 bases that match TRBD2. V gave up 6 bases and J gave up 0 bases; unmatched junction bases: 10. The CDR3 runs to 17 residues. The germline V gene has CDR1 KGHSH and CDR2 LQKENI. The CDR3 loop is CASSPGTSGIYSYEQYF. The CDR3 nucleotides are TGTGCCAGCTCCCCCGGGACTAGCGGCATCTACTCCTACGAGCAGTACTTC.

The rearrangement uses TRBV9 and TRBJ2-7; TRBD2 matches at 11 bases. The CDR3 length is 19 residues. The germline gives CDR1 SGDLS, CDR2 YYNGEE. V shed 4 bases, J shed 8 bases, and the junction held 23 bases outside the gene matches. Here the CDR3 reads CASSYRLAGPILRGSKQYF. DNA for the CDR3: TGTGCCAGCAGCTATCGACTAGCGGGACCTATACTACGCGGGTCAAAGCAGTACTTC.

The chain combines TRBV18 with TRBJ1-1; D remains ambiguous. Per germline, CDR1 KGHSH and CDR2 LQKENI. The CDR3 loop spans 15 amino acids. Trimming removed 0 bases at V and 0 bases at J, with 8 bases between. CDR3 coding DNA: TGTGCCAGCTCACCACCAAGAGGGCTGAACACTGAAGCTTTCTTT. It encodes CASSPPRGLNTEAFF. The whole variable domain, remainder taken from reference TRBV18 and TRBJ1-1, is NAGVMQNPRHLVRRRGQEARLRCSPMKGHSHVYWYRQLPEEGLKFMVYLQKENIIDESGMPKERFSAEFPKEGPSILRIQQVVRGDSAAYFCASSPPRGLNTEAFFGQGTRLTVV.

Notes on this clone: One junction end disagrees with the germline gene, perhaps due to a read error. The chain couples TRBV2 to TRBJ1-4, with D maybe TRBD1 (6 bases). Germline V lookup: CDR1 SNHLY, CDR2 FYNNEI. The CDR3 loop spans 15 amino acids. CDR3 bases: TGTGCCAGCAGCGAAGGGGGGCAGCTTAATGAAAAACTGTTTTTT. Protein product: CASSEGGQLNEKLFF. The whole variable domain, filled in from reference TRBV2 and TRBJ1-4, reads EPEVTQTPSHQVTQMGQEVILRCVPISNHLYFYWYRQILGQKVEFLVSFYNNEISEKSEIFDDQFSVERPDGSNFTLKIRSTKLEDSAMYFCASSEGGQLNEKLFFGSGTQLSVL.

V and J are TRBV6-1 and TRBJ1-1; unclear D gene. There are 13 residues in the CDR3. Between the trimmed V and J ends, which lost 6 bases and 1 base, there was a span of 9 bases. Germline assignment: CDR1 MNHNS and CDR2 SASEGT. In DNA form, the CDR3 reads TGTGCCAGCAGCACATCCGAGAACACTGAAGCTTTCTTT. Translating it yields CASSTSENTEAFF.

The chain couples TRBV4-3 to TRBJ2-1, with 9 bases aligning to TRBD1. Germline CDR1 and CDR2: LGHNA and YSLEER. The CDR3 contains 18 residues. J gave up 2 bases and V 0 bases, and 8 bases lay outside the gene matches. CDR3 protein: CASSQDLMRQGAYNEQFF. The CDR3 region has the DNA TGCGCCAGCAGCCAAGATCTTATGCGACAGGGGGCCTACAATGAGCAGTTCTTC.

There are a few counts of this clone. The genes are TRBV9 and TRBJ2-2; 8 nucleotides align to TRBD2. This CDR3 spans 15 amino acids. With V trimmed by 0 bases and J by 7 bases, 5 bases remained unmatched. In germline, CDR1 is SGDLS, CDR2 YYNGEE. This CDR3 is CASSVVGGGIGELFF. CDR3 bases: TGTGCCAGCAGCGTAGTCGGGGGGGGCATCGGGGAGCTGTTTTTT.

The chain is built from TRBV9 and TRBJ1-2; TRBD1 is a possible D gene (5 bases). This CDR3 contains 12 residues. The ends were cut back, 8 bases at V and 4 bases at J, with 12 bases in the middle. Germline CDR1 reads SGDLS; CDR2 reads YYNGEE. The CDR3 DNA reads TGTGCCAGGGAGGGACGGGGCTATGGCTACACCTTC. It translates to CAREGRGYGYTF.

The chain couples TRBV4-2 to TRBJ2-3; tentatively, D is TRBD2 (5 bases). The CDR3 is made up of 15 amino acids. Between the trimmed V and J ends, which lost 0 bases and 0 bases, there was a span of 7 bases. Germline V gene lookup returns CDR1 LGHNA and CDR2 YNFKEQ. DNA for the CDR3: TGTGCCAGCAGCCAAGAAGAGCGGAGCACAGATACGCAGTATTTT. Amino acid sequence: CASSQEERSTDTQYF.

As regards this clone: Other DNA sequences in this specimen translate into the identical CDR3. This chain connects TRBV6-5 to TRBJ2-7, with 7 bases identical to TRBD1. The CDR3 covers 15 residues. V gave up 5 bases and J gave up 0 bases; unmatched junction bases: 7. The germline V gene encodes CDR1 MNHEY and CDR2 SVGAGI. This chain's CDR3 is CASSRQGVGSYEQYF. CDR3 bases: TGTGCCAGCAGTCGACAGGGAGTTGGCTCCTACGAGCAGTACTTC.

This sequence joins TRBV5-1 and TRBJ1-2; tentative D call: TRBD1 (5 bases). V was clipped by 4 bases and J by 4 bases, with 11 bases between them. Germline CDR1 reads SGHRS; CDR2 reads YFSETQ. The CDR3 extends over 13 amino acids. CDR3 region: CASSADGAYGYTF. CDR3 nucleotides: TGCGCCAGCAGCGCGGATGGGGCCTATGGCTACACCTTC.

This clone was counted a few times. CDR3 sequence (DNA): TGTGCCAGCAGCTTAACTAGCGGGAACTACGAGCAGTACTTC. It codes for CASSLTSGNYEQYF. The chain joins TRBV5-6 to TRBJ2-7, with 10 bases matching TRBD2. This CDR3 contains 14 residues. The V gene's germline CDR1 is SGHDT and CDR2 YYEEEE. Germline trimming cut 2 bases from V and 3 bases from J; bases unmatched to any gene: 2.

For the CDR3, the DNA is TGTGCCAGCTCACCACCGGCGGGAGCCCACGAGCAGTACTTC. It encodes CASSPPAGAHEQYF. The chain links TRBV18 to TRBJ2-7, with TRBD2 matching 7 bases. CDR3 length equals 14 residues. Germline CDR1 is KGHSH and CDR2 is LQKENI. V shed 0 bases, J shed 5 bases, and the junction held 4 bases outside the gene matches.

The CDR3 sequence: CASSQEQRGLGEQFF. The CDR3 region has the DNA TGCGCCAGCAGCCAGGAGCAGAGGGGGCTGGGTGAGCAGTTCTTC. This rearrangement joins TRBV5-1 to TRBJ2-1; the match to TRBD1 covers 7 bases. Germline CDR1 SGHRS, CDR2 YFSETQ. Unmatched junction bases numbered 13, after V lost 4 bases and J lost 9 bases. This CDR3 has 15 residues.

The chain carries TRBV18 and TRBJ1-2; 11 bases agree with TRBD1. In germline, CDR1 is KGHSH, CDR2 LQKENI. This CDR3 is built from 18 residues. Trimming at V came to 2 bases and at J to 7 bases, leaving 15 bases not matched to a gene. The CDR3: CASSPGLRTGGAGGGYTF. DNA of the CDR3: TGTGCCAGCTCACCAGGGTTGAGGACAGGGGGCGCCGGCGGTGGCTACACCTTC.

This chain joins TRBV13 and TRBJ2-7, with 9 bases that match TRBD1. CDR3 length: 15 residues. Looked up from germline, CDR1 is PRHDT and CDR2 is FYEKMQ (reference sequence). V dropped 7 bases and J dropped 2; count of bases not matched to a gene: 9. This chain's CDR3 is CASIRQGTGTYEQYF. For the CDR3, the DNA is TGTGCCAGCATCAGACAAGGGACAGGGACCTACGAGCAGTACTTC.